One sample yielded the 25 T cell receptor beta chains listed below, sequenced in a study of cytomegalovirus exposure and HLA in healthy donors (dated by TCRdb to between 2016 and 2019). The library was obtained by the immunoSEQ multiplex PCR assay. A mixture of 60 forward primers for TCR Vbeta segments and 13 reverse primers for TCR Jbeta segments was used in the multiplex PCR. TCRdb mirrors the immuneACCESS table, restricted to in-frame sequences. Some clones are absent from its copies; in checked studies, under half trace to an unresolved V gene, and the reason for the others is unknown. The sample table lists 85,000 to 100,000 clones, 70% to 80% of them with a count of one. The ten largest account for under 4% of the sample. The source material was PBMCs. These receptors all stem from a male donor in good health and CMV-seropositive.

The chain couples TRBV14 to TRBJ1-4, with D possibly matching TRBD1 (6 bases). Germline V gene lookup returns CDR1 SGHDN and CDR2 FVKESK. The V and J ends lost 0 bases and 4 bases respectively, with 12 bases between them. CDR3 length equals 16 residues. CDR3 bases: TGTGCCAGCAGCCAAGAGTGGGGGCTCGGTAATGAAAAACTGTTTTTT. Protein sequence: CASSQEWGLGNEKLFF.

The chain carries TRBV9 and TRBJ1-4; 7 nucleotides match TRBD1. The V gene's germline CDR1 is SGDLS and CDR2 YYNGEE. The CDR3 sequence is 15 residues long. Trimming cost V 6 bases and J 11 bases; bases outside gene matches: 16. In DNA form, the CDR3 reads TGTGCCAGCACTCCTACAGGGGACGCGGCCTCGAAACTGTTTTTT. Translating it yields CASTPTGDAASKLFF.

The rearrangement uses TRBV30 and TRBJ1-2; TRBD1 matches 8 bases. Trimming took 4 bases from V and 8 from J; bases not matched to a gene: 6. Germline values: CDR1 GTSNPN, CDR2 SVGIG (reference sequence). The CDR3 is 12 amino acids. CDR3 amino acids: CAWTGGAKGYTF. The CDR3 nucleotides read TGTGCCTGGACAGGGGGCGCGAAAGGCTACACCTTC.

This clone was detected only once. Written as DNA, the CDR3 is TGTGCCAGCAGCCAAGATGGAGGGACCCAGTACTTC. Translated, it gives CASSQDGGTQYF. V gene TRBV14 combines with J gene TRBJ2-5; D is possibly TRBD2 (5 bases). The length of the CDR3 is 12 residues. V lost 0 bases and J lost 7, with 6 bases in between. CDR1 and CDR2 (germline): SGHDN, FVKESK.

The chain uses TRBV5-4 and TRBJ2-2; 11 bases are shared with TRBD2. The germline gives CDR1 SGHNT, CDR2 YYREEE (reference sequence). The CDR3 has 17 residues. With 2 bases clipped from V and 6 bases from J, the junction kept 9 bases outside the gene matches. The CDR3 spells CASSFVASGGSAGELFF. CDR3 sequence (DNA): TGTGCCAGCAGCTTCGTGGCTAGCGGGGGGTCCGCCGGGGAGCTGTTTTTT.

The chain is built from TRBV27 and TRBJ1-1; D is unresolved. V was trimmed by 6 bases and J by 0 bases, leaving 11 bases between them. The length of the CDR3 is 14 residues. The germline V gene has CDR1 MNHEY and CDR2 SMNVEV (reference sequence). DNA of the CDR3: TGTGCCAGCAGCCAGTTTACCATGAACACTGAAGCTTTCTTT. The encoded protein is CASSQFTMNTEAFF.

The J gene is TRBJ2-1, the V gene TRBV5-1, with D possibly TRBD2 on 6 matching bases. The CDR3 is made up of 14 amino acids. The V and J ends lost 3 bases and 5 bases respectively, with 12 bases between them. Germline V lookup: CDR1 SGHRS, CDR2 YFSETQ. The CDR3 bases are TGCGCCAGCAGCTCCGGGACTGGGAACAATGAGCAGTTCTTC. Amino acid sequence: CASSSGTGNNEQFF.

The chain couples TRBV5-1 to TRBJ1-1; D call uncertain. Germline V gene sequence: CDR1 SGHRS, CDR2 YFSETQ. V dropped 1 base and J dropped 3 bases, with 7 bases sitting between them. The CDR3 loop spans 13 amino acids. The CDR3 coding sequence is TGCGCCAGCAGCTTGAATCGAGACACTGAAGCTTTCTTT. Translation gives CASSLNRDTEAFF.

This clone was seen just once. The V gene is TRBV18, the J gene TRBJ2-2, with 9 bases fitting TRBD1. The CDR3 runs to 17 residues. CDR1 and CDR2 from the germline V gene are KGHSH and LQKENI. V lost 1 base, J lost 6 bases, and 9 bases stayed unmatched. Written as DNA, the CDR3 is TGTGCCAGCTCACCACAACGGGACAGGGCGTACGCCGGGGAGCTGTTTTTT. This codes for CASSPQRDRAYAGELFF.

The V call is TRBV4-2, the J call TRBJ1-1; 8 bases line up with TRBD1. Trimming cost V 0 bases and J 4 bases; bases outside gene matches: 7. This CDR3 contains 16 residues. CDR1 is LGHNA, CDR2 YNFKEQ, per germline. The CDR3, as DNA: TGTGCCAGCAGCCAAGATTACCAGGGGGCGAGCACTGAAGCTTTCTTT. It specifies CASSQDYQGASTEAFF.

The chain combines TRBV27 with TRBJ2-1; 7 bases map to TRBD2. Germline values: CDR1 MNHEY, CDR2 SMNVEV (reference sequence). CDR3 length: 15 residues. V shed 1 base and J 0 bases; nucleotides not matched to a gene: 0. CDR3: CASSLWGGSYNEQFF. Here the CDR3 DNA reads TGTGCCAGCAGTTTATGGGGGGGCTCCTACAATGAGCAGTTCTTC.

V is TRBV5-1 and J is TRBJ2-7; 8 bases agree with TRBD2. The CDR3 covers 14 residues. CDR1 is SGHRS and CDR2 is YFSETQ in the germline V gene. With 3 bases clipped from V and 2 bases from J, the junction kept 4 bases outside the gene matches. Written as DNA, the CDR3 is TGCGCCAGCAGCTGGAGCGGGGGTGCCTACGAGCAGTACTTC. Residues: CASSWSGGAYEQYF.

This clone was observed a few times. The chain employs TRBV11-3 and TRBJ1-3; 7 positions agree with TRBD1. The V and J ends lost 7 bases and 4 bases, in that order; junction bases with no gene match: 7. Per the germline V gene, CDR1 is SGHNT and CDR2 is YENEEA. The CDR3 spans 14 residues. The CDR3 coding sequence is TGTGCCAGCAAAATCGACAGGGTCGGAAACACCATATATTTT. Residues: CASKIDRVGNTIYF.

This chain joins TRBV19 and TRBJ1-2, with 9 bases lining up with TRBD1. V dropped 7 bases and J dropped 4; count of bases not matched to a gene: 4. This CDR3 is 13 amino acids long. CDR1 and CDR2 from the germline V gene are LNHDA and SQIVND (reference sequence). Written as DNA, the CDR3 is TGTGCCAGTATGGACAGGGGATCCTATGGCTACACCTTC. This encodes CASMDRGSYGYTF.

This chain links TRBV25-1 with TRBJ1-1, with D uncertain. Germline assignment: CDR1 MGHDK and CDR2 SYGVNS. The ends were cut back, 3 bases at V and 0 bases at J, with 14 bases in the middle. This CDR3 is built from 16 residues. CDR3 region: CASSDLKAGLNTEAFF. As DNA, the CDR3 is TGTGCCAGCAGTGACCTCAAGGCGGGTTTGAACACTGAAGCTTTCTTT.

The chain employs TRBV7-8 and TRBJ1-1; weak D call: TRBD1 (5 bases). CDR1 is SGHVS and CDR2 is FQNEAQ in the germline V gene. This CDR3 contains 12 residues. Trimming shortened V by 5 bases and J by 11 bases, and 15 bases separated the two germline ends. In DNA form, the CDR3 reads TGTGCCAGCAGCAGGGTCGGGACTCAGGCTTTCTTT. It codes for CASSRVGTQAFF.

CDR3 sequence: CASSRQGEETQYF. The DNA of the CDR3 is TGTGCCAGCTCGCGACAAGGGGAAGAGACCCAGTACTTC. This rearrangement joins TRBV18 to TRBJ2-5; TRBD1 is a possible D gene (5 bases). CDR1 and CDR2 from the germline V gene are KGHSH and LQKENI. Trimming pared 6 bases from V and 3 bases from J, leaving 11 bases between. There are 13 residues in the CDR3.

V and J are TRBV4-2 and TRBJ2-1; 9 bases fit TRBD1. Germline CDR1 and CDR2: LGHNA and YNFKEQ. CDR3 size: 14 residues. Trimming at V came to 1 base and at J to 9 bases, leaving 4 bases not matched to a gene. The CDR3 DNA follows: TGTGCCAGCAGCCAAGGTGGGACAGGGAGTGAGCAGTTCTTC. Its translation is CASSQGGTGSEQFF.

This clone has just a few counts. The chain employs TRBV5-6 and TRBJ1-1; D is ambiguous. The germline V gene encodes CDR1 SGHDT and CDR2 YYEEEE. Trimming cost V 0 bases and J 6 bases, with 12 bases left between them. The length of the CDR3 is 14 residues. For the CDR3, the DNA is TGTGCCAGCAGCTTGGCCGGAGGGTCCTCTGAAGCTTTCTTT. As protein: CASSLAGGSSEAFF.

The chain uses TRBV6-1 and TRBJ2-7; the D gene is possibly TRBD1 (5 bases). Germline CDR1 and CDR2: MNHNS and SASEGT. CDR3 size: 12 residues. Trimming shortened V by 2 bases and J by 3 bases, and 5 bases separated the two germline ends. The CDR3: CASSEQGYEQYF. CDR3 nucleotide sequence: TGTGCCAGCAGTGAACAGGGCTACGAGCAGTACTTC.

Only one count was recorded for this clone. The chain carries TRBV15 and TRBJ2-7, with 8 nucleotides matching TRBD1. In germline, CDR1 is LNHNV, CDR2 YYDKDF (reference sequence). The J segment lost 1 base and the V segment lost 0 bases, leaving 5 bases of the junction unmatched. This CDR3 is 16 amino acids long. In DNA form, the CDR3 reads TGTGCCACCAGCAGAGACAACCGGGACAGGTCCTACGAGCAGTACTTC. It codes for CATSRDNRDRSYEQYF.

The V gene is TRBV4-1, the J gene TRBJ1-5; unclear D gene. Germline V lookup: CDR1 MGHRA, CDR2 YSYEKL. V was trimmed by 1 base and J by 2 bases, leaving 6 bases between them. CDR3 size: 14 residues. The CDR3 loop reads CASSQGHGNQPQHF. The CDR3 DNA reads TGCGCCAGCAGCCAAGGACATGGCAATCAGCCCCAGCATTTT.

The rearrangement links TRBV7-9 to TRBJ2-5; the match to TRBD2 covers 8 bases. Losses at the gene ends were 2 bases for V and 2 bases for J; bases not matched to a gene: 7. The CDR3 runs 16 residues. Germline lookup yields CDR1 SEHNR and CDR2 FQNEAQ (reference sequence). In DNA form, the CDR3 reads TGTGCCAGCAGCTTATTCGGGGGGGGGCCTCAAGAGACCCAGTACTTC. Its protein product is CASSLFGGGPQETQYF. Using reference TRBV7-9 and TRBJ2-5 for the parts outside the CDR3, the full variable domain is DTGVSQNPRHKITKRGQNVTFRCDPISEHNRLYWYRQTLGQGPEFLTYFQNEAQLEKSRLLSDRFSAERPKGSFSTLEIQRTEQGDSAMYLCASSLFGGGPQETQYFGPGTRLLVL.

This clone was observed once. The chain recombines TRBV20-1 with TRBJ1-2, with D unresolved. CDR1 is DFQATT and CDR2 is SNEGSKA in the germline V gene (reference sequence). The CDR3 has 11 amino acids. Trimming took off 0 bases at V and 14 bases at J, with 13 bases between the two ends. The CDR3 loop reads CSARDQPTETF. The CDR3 DNA is TGCAGTGCTAGAGATCAGCCTACAGAGACCTTC.

This sequence joins TRBV7-2 and TRBJ2-2; D not resolved. The CDR3 runs 13 residues. Trimming removed 4 bases from V and 4 bases from J, with 7 bases in between. Germline CDR1 is SGHTA and CDR2 is FQGNSA. The CDR3 DNA reads as TGTGCCAGCAGCTACCGGGTCACCGGGGAGCTGTTTTTT. This translates into CASSYRVTGELFF.